This T cell receptor (beta chain) was documented in a study of T cells after posttransplantation cyclophosphamide. About this clone itself: No antigen is known for it.

Data came from immunoSEQ multiplex PCR; TCRdb stores just in-frame clones and leaves some out. The table records thousands of clones, roughly 81% of them present only once. Study outcomes and limitations: Donor CD8+ memory clones often dominated recipient blood repertoires at later times. TRB overlap between skin or GI tissue T cells and blood was limited. Recipient CMV seropositivity and CMV reactivation strongly tracked TRB clonality.

CDR1 and CDR2 from the germline V gene are SGHTA and FQGNSA. The V end was cut by 8 bases, the J end by 0 bases, with 8 bases between. This CDR3 is built from 14 residues. The chain is built from TRBV7-2 and TRBJ1-6; D is possibly TRBD1 (5 bases). Input material: PBMCs. The receptor's source is a man aged 25 to 40 with a blood cancer, CMV-positive, and with a related stem cell donor. CDR3 sequence (DNA): TGTGCCAGCCGGGGGGGCTCCTATAATTCACCCCTCCACTTT. Translated: CASRGGSYNSPLHF.